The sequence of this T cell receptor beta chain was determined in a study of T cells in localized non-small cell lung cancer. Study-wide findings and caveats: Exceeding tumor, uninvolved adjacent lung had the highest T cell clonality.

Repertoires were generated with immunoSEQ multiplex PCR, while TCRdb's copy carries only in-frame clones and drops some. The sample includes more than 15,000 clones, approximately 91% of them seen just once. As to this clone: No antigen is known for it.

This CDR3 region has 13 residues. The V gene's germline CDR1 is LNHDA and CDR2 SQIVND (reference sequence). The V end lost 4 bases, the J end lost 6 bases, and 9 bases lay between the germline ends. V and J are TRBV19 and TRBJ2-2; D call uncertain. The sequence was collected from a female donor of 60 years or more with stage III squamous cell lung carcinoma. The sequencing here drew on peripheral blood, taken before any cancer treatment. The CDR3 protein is CASSNGAPGELFF. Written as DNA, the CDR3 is TGTGCCAGTAGTAACGGAGCTCCCGGGGAGCTGTTTTTT.